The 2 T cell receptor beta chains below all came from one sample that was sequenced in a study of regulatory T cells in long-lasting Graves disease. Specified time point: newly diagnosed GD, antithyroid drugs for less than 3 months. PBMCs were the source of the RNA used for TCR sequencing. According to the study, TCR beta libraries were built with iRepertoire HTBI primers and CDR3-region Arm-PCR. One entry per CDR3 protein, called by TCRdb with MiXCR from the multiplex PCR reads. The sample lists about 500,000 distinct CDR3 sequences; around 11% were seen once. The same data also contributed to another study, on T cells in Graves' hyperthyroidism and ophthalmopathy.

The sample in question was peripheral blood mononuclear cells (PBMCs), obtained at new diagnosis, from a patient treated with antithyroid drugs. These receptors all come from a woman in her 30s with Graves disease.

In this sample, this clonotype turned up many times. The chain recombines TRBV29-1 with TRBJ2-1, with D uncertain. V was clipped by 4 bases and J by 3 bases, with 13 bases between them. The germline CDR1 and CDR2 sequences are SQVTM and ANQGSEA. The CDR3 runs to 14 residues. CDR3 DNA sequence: TGCAGCGTTGTAGGGCAGGAGCACTACAATGAGCAGTTCTTC. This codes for CSVVGQEHYNEQFF.

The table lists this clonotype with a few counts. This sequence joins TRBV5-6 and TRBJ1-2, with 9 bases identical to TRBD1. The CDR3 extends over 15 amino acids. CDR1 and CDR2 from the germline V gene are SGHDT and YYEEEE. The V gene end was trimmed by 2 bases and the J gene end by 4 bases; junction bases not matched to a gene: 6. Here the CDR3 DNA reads TGTGCCAGCAGCTTAACCGGGACAGGGATCTATGGCTACACCTTC. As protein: CASSLTGTGIYGYTF.